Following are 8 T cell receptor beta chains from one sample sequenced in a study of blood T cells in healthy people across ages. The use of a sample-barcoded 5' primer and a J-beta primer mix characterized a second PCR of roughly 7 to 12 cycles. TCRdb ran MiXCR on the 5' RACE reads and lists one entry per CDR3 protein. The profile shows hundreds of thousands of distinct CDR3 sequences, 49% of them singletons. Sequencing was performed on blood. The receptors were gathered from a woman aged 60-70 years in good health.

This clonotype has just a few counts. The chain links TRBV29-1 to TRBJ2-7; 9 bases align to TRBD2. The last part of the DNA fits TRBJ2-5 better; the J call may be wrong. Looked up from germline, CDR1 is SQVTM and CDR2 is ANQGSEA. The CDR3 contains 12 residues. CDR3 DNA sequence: TGCAGCGTTGACACTAGCGGGGAGACCCAGTACTTC. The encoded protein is CSVDTSGETQYF.

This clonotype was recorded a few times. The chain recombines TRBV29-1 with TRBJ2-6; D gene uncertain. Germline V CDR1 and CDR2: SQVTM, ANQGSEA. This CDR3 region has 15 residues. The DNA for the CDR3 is TGCTGCTGTGCCCTCACAGACTCTGGGGCCAACGTCCTGACTTTC. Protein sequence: CCCALTDSGANVLTF. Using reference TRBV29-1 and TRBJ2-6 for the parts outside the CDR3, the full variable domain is SAVISQKPSRDICQRGTSLTIQCQVDSQVTMMFWYRQQPGQSLTLIATANQGSEATYESGFVIDKFPISRPNLTFSTLTVSNMSPEDSSIYLCCCALTDSGANVLTFGAGSRLTVL.

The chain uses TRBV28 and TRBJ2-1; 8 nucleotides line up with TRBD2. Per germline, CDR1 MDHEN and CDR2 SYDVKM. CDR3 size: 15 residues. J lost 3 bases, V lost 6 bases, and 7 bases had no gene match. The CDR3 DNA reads TGTGCCAGCAGAGAGAGGGCGGGAGGCTACAATGAGCAGTTCTTC. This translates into CASRERAGGYNEQFF.

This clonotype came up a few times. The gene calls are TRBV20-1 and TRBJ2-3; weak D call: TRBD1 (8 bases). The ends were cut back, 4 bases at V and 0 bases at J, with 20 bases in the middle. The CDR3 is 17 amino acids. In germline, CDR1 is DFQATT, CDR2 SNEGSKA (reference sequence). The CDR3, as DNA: TGCAGTGCTAAGGGAGGGGCAGGGGGCGCGAGCACAGATACGCAGTATTTT. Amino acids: CSAKGGAGGASTDTQYF.

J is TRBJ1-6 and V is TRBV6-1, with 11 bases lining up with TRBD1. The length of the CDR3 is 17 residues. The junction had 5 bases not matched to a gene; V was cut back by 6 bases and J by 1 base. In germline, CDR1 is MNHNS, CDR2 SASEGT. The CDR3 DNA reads TGTGCCAGCAGCGCCGGGACAGGGGGTTCCTATAATTCACCCCTCCACTTT. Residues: CASSAGTGGSYNSPLHF.

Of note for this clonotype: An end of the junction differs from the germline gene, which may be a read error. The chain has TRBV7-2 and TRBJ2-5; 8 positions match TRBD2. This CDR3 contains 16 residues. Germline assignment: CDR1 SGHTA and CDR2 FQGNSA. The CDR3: CACSLAGQGRVLTQYF. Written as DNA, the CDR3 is TGTGCCTGCAGCTTAGCGGGGCAGGGTAGAGTTTTGACCCAGTACTTC. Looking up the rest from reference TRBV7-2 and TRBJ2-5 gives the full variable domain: GAGVSQSPSNKVTEKGKDVELRCDPISGHTALYWYRQSLGQGLEFLIYFQGNSAPDKSGLPSDRFSAERTGGSVSTLTIQRTQQEDSAVYLCACSLAGQGRVLTQYFGPGTRLLVL.

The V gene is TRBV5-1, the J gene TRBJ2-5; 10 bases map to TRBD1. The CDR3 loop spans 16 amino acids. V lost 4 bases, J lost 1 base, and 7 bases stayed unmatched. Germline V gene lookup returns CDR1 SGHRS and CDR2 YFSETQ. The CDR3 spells CASSDGTGEGQETQYF. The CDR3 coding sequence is TGCGCCAGCAGCGATGGGACAGGGGAAGGCCAAGAGACCCAGTACTTC.

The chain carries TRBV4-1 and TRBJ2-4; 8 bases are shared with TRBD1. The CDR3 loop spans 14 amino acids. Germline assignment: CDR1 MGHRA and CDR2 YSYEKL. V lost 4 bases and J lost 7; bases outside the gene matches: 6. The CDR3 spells CASSPYRTGNIQYF. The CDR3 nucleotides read TGCGCCAGCAGCCCATACCGGACAGGGAACATTCAGTACTTC.